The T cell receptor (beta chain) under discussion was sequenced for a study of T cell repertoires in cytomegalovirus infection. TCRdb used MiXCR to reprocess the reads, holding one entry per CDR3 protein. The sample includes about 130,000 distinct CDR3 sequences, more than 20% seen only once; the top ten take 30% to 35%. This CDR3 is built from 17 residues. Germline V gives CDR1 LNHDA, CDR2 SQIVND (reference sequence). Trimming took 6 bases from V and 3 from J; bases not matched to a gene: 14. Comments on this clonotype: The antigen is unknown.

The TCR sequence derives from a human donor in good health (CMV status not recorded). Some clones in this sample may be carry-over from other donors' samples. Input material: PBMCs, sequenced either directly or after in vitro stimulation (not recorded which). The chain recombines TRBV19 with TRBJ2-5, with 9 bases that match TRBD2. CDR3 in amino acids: CASSARGSSGVEETQYF. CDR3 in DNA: TGTGCCAGTAGCGCCAGGGGATCTAGCGGGGTTGAAGAGACCCAGTACTTC.